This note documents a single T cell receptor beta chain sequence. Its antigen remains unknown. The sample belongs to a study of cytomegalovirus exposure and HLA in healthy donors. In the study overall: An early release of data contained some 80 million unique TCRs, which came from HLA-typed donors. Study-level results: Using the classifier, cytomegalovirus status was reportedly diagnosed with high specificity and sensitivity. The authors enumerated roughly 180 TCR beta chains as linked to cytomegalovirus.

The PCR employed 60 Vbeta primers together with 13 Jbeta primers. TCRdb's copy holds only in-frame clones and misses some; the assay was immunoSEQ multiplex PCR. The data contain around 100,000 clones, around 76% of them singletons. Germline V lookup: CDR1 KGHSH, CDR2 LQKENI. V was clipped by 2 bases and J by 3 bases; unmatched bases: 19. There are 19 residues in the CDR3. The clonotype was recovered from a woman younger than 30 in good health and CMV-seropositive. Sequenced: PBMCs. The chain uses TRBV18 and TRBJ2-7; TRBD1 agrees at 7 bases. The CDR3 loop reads CASSPFERGQMSGHYEQYF. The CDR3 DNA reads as TGTGCCAGCTCACCATTCGAAAGGGGGCAAATGTCGGGCCACTACGAGCAGTACTTC.